This T cell receptor beta chain was captured by sequencing in a study of T cell repertoires in aging, cancer and after chemotherapy. TCR beta rearrangements were amplified from peripheral blood genomic DNA. This clonotype is medium-sized in the sample. Antigen unknown. The germline V gene has CDR1 SGHRS and CDR2 YFSETQ. This CDR3 region has 14 residues. Trimming pared 0 bases from V and 6 bases from J, leaving 11 bases between. The study, taken as a whole, reports: Compared with age-matched healthy donors, untreated hematological or solid cancer patients showed higher blood TCR clonality.

Rearranged V-D-J TRB sequences were amplified with a mixed TRB-A/B primer pool. TCRdb passed the multiplex PCR reads through MiXCR, listing each CDR3 protein once. The sample yields under 6,000 distinct CDR3 sequences, 20% to 30% seen once. Sample: blood. The V gene is TRBV5-1, the J gene TRBJ2-3; no definite D call. This clonotype was obtained from a human donor with a blood cancer. CDR3 loop: CASSLEGMGDTQYF. In DNA, the CDR3 is TGCGCCAGCAGCTTGGAGGGTATGGGGGATACGCAGTATTTT.